The rows below give T cell receptor beta chains drawn from one sample of a study of T-cell memory formation after mild COVID-19. In TCRdb, the 5' RACE reads were re-called with MiXCR into one record per CDR3 protein. The data hold approximately 440,000 distinct CDR3 sequences, with about 19% observed a single time. Sample: PBMCs or a T cell subset sorted from them (not recorded which). The receptor set was obtained from an adult woman who had mild COVID-19 (a few samples of this study predate the infection). Cell type and time point are not known. CDR3s include the opening cysteine and the closing phenylalanine or tryptophan. A D gene is named only where the DNA matches it firmly. Where a row states a size, it is once, few, many or the class of an expanded clone; other rows omit it.

V gene	clone size	J gene	D gene	CDR3 protein	CDR3 DNA
TRBV27	NA	TRBJ2-7	NA	CASRQDIFPYEQYF	TGTGCCAGCCGCCAGGACATTTTCCCCTACGAGCAGTACTTC
TRBV4-1	NA	TRBJ2-3	NA	CASSQGGRGDTDTQYF	TGCGCCAGCAGCCAAGGTGGCCGGGGCGACACAGATACGCAGTATTTT
TRBV12-3/TRBV12-4	few	TRBJ1-5	TRBD1	CASSLEGQRANQPQHF	TGTGCCAGCAGTTTGGAGGGACAGAGGGCCAATCAGCCCCAGCATTTT
TRBV12-3/TRBV12-4	few	TRBJ2-7	TRBD2	CASSVAGGNYEQYF	TGTGCCAGCAGTGTAGCGGGGGGTAACTACGAGCAGTACTTC
TRBV2	NA	TRBJ1-5	NA	CASIRGGESNQPQHF	TGTGCCAGCATCCGCGGGGGCGAGAGCAATCAGCCCCAGCATTTT
TRBV9	few	TRBJ1-2	TRBD1	CASSVGTGKPNYGYTF	TGTGCCAGCAGCGTCGGGACAGGGAAACCTAACTATGGCTACACCTTC
TRBV4-3	NA	TRBJ2-3	NA	CASSQDPYRSEGTDTQYF	TGCGCCAGCAGCCAAGACCCCTACAGGAGCGAGGGGACAGATACGCAGTATTTT
TRBV7-2	few	TRBJ2-1	TRBD2	CASSLEAGEWSYNEQFF	TGTGCCAGCAGCTTAGAGGCGGGAGAATGGTCCTACAATGAGCAGTTCTTC
TRBV27	NA	TRBJ2-1	NA	CASSSASLSSYNEQFF	TGTGCCAGCAGTTCGGCCAGTCTAAGCTCCTACAATGAGCAGTTCTTC
TRBV7-9	NA	TRBJ2-4	TRBD2	CASTHGGKAKNIQYF	TGTGCCAGCACCCACGGGGGGAAGGCCAAAAACATTCAGTACTTC
TRBV5-1	few	TRBJ2-1	TRBD2	CASAGLAGYNEQFF	TGCGCCAGCGCGGGACTAGCGGGCTACAATGAGCAGTTCTTC
TRBV6-2/TRBV6-3	NA	TRBJ2-2	NA	CASSLSRRDTGELFF	TGTGCCAGCAGCTTGTCCCGGAGGGACACCGGGGAGCTGTTTTTT
TRBV5-1	NA	TRBJ2-1	TRBD1	CASSWDSPYNEQFF	TGCGCCAGCAGCTGGGACAGCCCCTACAATGAGCAGTTCTTC
TRBV12-3/TRBV12-4	NA	TRBJ2-1	TRBD2	CASRPAPGLAGGPTNEQFF	TGTGCCAGCAGGCCGGCTCCGGGACTAGCGGGAGGGCCTACCAATGAGCAGTTCTTC
TRBV7-9	NA	TRBJ2-3	NA	CASSPEEGLLFLFSTDTQYF	TGTGCCAGCAGCCCTGAAGAGGGGTTACTCTTCCTCTTTAGCACAGATACGCAGTATTTT
TRBV24-1	many	TRBJ2-2	TRBD2	CATAGSGNTIGELFF	TGTGCCACCGCTGGCAGCGGGAATACGATCGGGGAGCTGTTTTTT
TRBV12-3/TRBV12-4	many	TRBJ1-1	NA	CASSLAAMNTEAFF	TGTGCCAGCAGTTTGGCCGCTATGAACACTGAAGCTTTCTTT
TRBV5-6	few	TRBJ2-1	NA	CASGQINEQFF	TGTGCCAGCGGACAGATCAATGAGCAGTTCTTC
TRBV7-9	few	TRBJ2-1	NA	CASRRENYNEQFF	TGTGCCAGCAGACGGGAGAATTACAATGAGCAGTTCTTC
TRBV5-1	few	TRBJ2-3	NA	CASSLFRDTQYF	TGCGCCAGCAGCTTGTTTAGAGATACGCAGTATTTT
TRBV7-9	NA	TRBJ2-7	TRBD2	CASSGIKSGRVSYEQYF	TGTGCCAGCAGCGGTATAAAGAGCGGGAGAGTCTCCTACGAGCAGTACTTC
TRBV5-6	few	TRBJ2-7	NA	CASSAPRLGPSYEQYF	TGTGCCAGCAGCGCGCCGCGACTGGGCCCCTCCTACGAGCAGTACTTC
TRBV10-3	NA	TRBJ2-7	NA	CAISAGYEQYF	TGTGCCATCAGTGCCGGCTACGAGCAGTACTTC
TRBV27	NA	TRBJ2-1	TRBD2	CASTSGRAAEQFF	TGTGCCAGTACAAGCGGGAGGGCCGCAGAGCAGTTCTTC
TRBV7-2	NA	TRBJ2-3	TRBD2	CASSRTSGRSDTQYF	TGTGCCAGCAGCCGGACTAGCGGGAGATCAGATACGCAGTATTTT
TRBV30	NA	TRBJ1-2	NA	CAWSGLHYYGYTF	TGTGCCTGGAGTGGATTACACTACTATGGCTACACCTTC
TRBV11-3	NA	TRBJ2-2	NA	CASSTPGGNTGELFF	TGTGCCAGCAGCACCCCGGGCGGAAACACCGGGGAGCTGTTTTTT
TRBV28	NA	TRBJ2-3	NA	CASSFGKLADTQYF	TGTGCCAGCAGTTTTGGGAAATTGGCAGATACGCAGTATTTT
TRBV11-2	few	TRBJ2-1	NA	CASSRGSTPYNEQFF	TGTGCCAGCAGCCGGGGATCTACACCGTACAATGAGCAGTTCTTC
TRBV2	NA	TRBJ1-1	NA	CASGQGLSNTEAFF	TGTGCCAGTGGTCAGGGCCTTTCGAACACTGAAGCTTTCTTT
TRBV20-1	NA	TRBJ2-1	NA	CSARGENEQFF	TGCAGTGCTAGGGGCGAGAATGAGCAGTTCTTC
TRBV12-3/TRBV12-4	few	TRBJ2-7	NA	CASSYGTDLLEQYF	TGTGCCAGCAGTTACGGGACCGATCTGCTTGAGCAGTACTTC
TRBV20-1	few	TRBJ2-3	TRBD2	CSAPPGGSRRTDTQYF	TGCAGTGCTCCCCCGGGCGGGAGTAGAAGGACAGATACGCAGTATTTT
TRBV15	few	TRBJ2-3	NA	CATSGAVIDTQYF	TGTGCCACCAGCGGCGCAGTTATAGATACGCAGTATTTT
TRBV7-8	NA	TRBJ1-4	NA	CASSRDANEKLFF	TGTGCCAGCAGCCGAGACGCTAATGAAAAACTGTTTTTT
TRBV5-1	few	TRBJ1-1	NA	CASSSGPAGDTEAFF	TGCGCCAGCAGCTCAGGACCCGCCGGAGACACTGAAGCTTTCTTT
TRBV12-3/TRBV12-4	NA	TRBJ1-3	TRBD1	CATGGGYTGNTIYF	TGTGCCACAGGGGGCGGCTATACTGGAAACACCATATATTTT
TRBV12-3/TRBV12-4	NA	TRBJ1-1	TRBD1	CASRPGQGPEAFF	TGTGCCAGCAGGCCGGGACAGGGGCCTGAAGCTTTCTTT
TRBV7-9	few	TRBJ1-1	TRBD1	CASSSVPGTGALNTEAFF	TGTGCCAGCAGTTCAGTACCCGGGACAGGGGCTTTGAACACTGAAGCTTTCTTT
TRBV7-2	few	TRBJ1-4	TRBD1	CASSLARGPGEKLFF	TGTGCCAGCAGCTTAGCGAGGGGGCCCGGTGAAAAACTGTTTTTT
TRBV29-1	NA	TRBJ2-7	TRBD2	CSVETSGRVTYEQYF	TGCAGCGTTGAGACTAGCGGGAGGGTGACCTACGAGCAGTACTTC
TRBV15	NA	TRBJ2-7	TRBD1	CATSRAFREGTGHEQYF	TGTGCCACCAGCAGAGCCTTTCGGGAAGGGACAGGGCACGAGCAGTACTTC
TRBV4-1	few	TRBJ1-5	NA	CASSQYTGQPQHF	TGCGCCAGCAGCCAGTATACCGGGCAGCCCCAGCATTTT
TRBV18	few	TRBJ2-3	TRBD1	CASSRDRGDTQYF	TGTGCCAGCTCACGGGACAGGGGGGATACGCAGTATTTT
TRBV30	NA	TRBJ1-5	NA	CAWREGVQPQHF	TGTGCCTGGAGGGAAGGGGTTCAGCCCCAGCATTTT
TRBV7-6	NA	TRBJ2-1	TRBD1	CASSASGTGKREQFF	TGTGCCAGCAGCGCCAGCGGGACAGGGAAAAGGGAGCAGTTCTTC
TRBV9	NA	TRBJ2-3	NA	CASSDDGTSTDTQYF	TGTGCCAGCAGCGACGACGGCACTAGCACAGATACGCAGTATTTT
TRBV24-1	NA	TRBJ2-7	NA	CATSVGARYEQYF	TGTGCCACCAGTGTGGGGGCGCGGTACGAGCAGTACTTC
TRBV27	NA	TRBJ2-1	TRBD1	CASSPLRQGPYVEQFF	TGTGCCAGCAGTCCTCTGCGACAGGGGCCGTACGTTGAGCAGTTCTTC
TRBV4-2	NA	TRBJ2-7	NA	CASSQARTATYEQYF	TGTGCCAGCAGCCAAGCCAGGACAGCGACCTACGAGCAGTACTTC
TRBV20-1	few	TRBJ2-5	NA	CSARELRYRETQYF	TGCAGTGCTAGAGAGCTGCGATATAGGGAGACCCAGTACTTC
TRBV3-1	few	TRBJ2-4	NA	CASSQDLGNNIQYF	TGTGCCAGCAGCCAAGATCTGGGCAACAACATTCAGTACTTC
TRBV6-2/TRBV6-3	NA	TRBJ2-2	NA	CASRGTGRRNTGELFF	TGTGCCAGCAGGGGGACGGGAAGGAGGAACACCGGGGAGCTGTTTTTT
TRBV6-5	few	TRBJ2-4	TRBD1	CASSQLGQGDIQYF	TGTGCCAGCAGTCAATTGGGACAGGGAGACATTCAGTACTTC
TRBV5-1	few	TRBJ1-2	TRBD1	CASSSDSTGTYGYTF	TGCGCCAGCAGCTCCGACTCGACAGGGACCTATGGCTACACCTTC
TRBV7-6	few	TRBJ2-2	NA	CATRAVGELFF	TGTGCCACCAGGGCCGTCGGGGAGCTGTTTTTT
TRBV6-7	NA	TRBJ1-2	TRBD1	CASSIDRGSSYGYTF	TGTGCCAGCAGCATCGACAGGGGGAGTAGTTATGGCTACACCTTC